The text below deals with one TCR beta chain. Its antigen is currently unknown. The study isolated at least 6 million PBMCs from each sample. The V gene's germline CDR1 is MNHEY and CDR2 SVGAGI. This CDR3 comprises 15 residues. With 0 bases clipped from V and 4 bases from J, the junction kept 6 bases outside the gene matches. A second PCR of 7 to 11 cycles used a sample-barcoded 5' primer and a J-beta primer mix. TCRdb re-analysed the 5' RACE reads in MiXCR, keeping a single row per CDR3 protein. The profile shows roughly 1,800,000 distinct CDR3 sequences, about 49% of them singletons. This specimen belongs to a study of blood T cells in healthy people across ages. Study-wide results and limits: Diversity figures derived from one million T cells were judged to underestimate the true value.

Sequencing was performed on blood. The V gene is TRBV6-5, the J gene TRBJ2-7, with TRBD2 matching over 7 bases. The sequence was collected from a woman between 40 and 55 years old in good health. CDR3 DNA: TGTGCCAGCAGTTACTCGGGGGGACTAAATTACGAGCAGTACTTC. Translated: CASSYSGGLNYEQYF.